These 28 T cell receptor beta chains came from one sample sequenced in a study of CD8+ T cells in alopecia areata. Sequencing templates came from extracted RNA that was reverse transcribed into cDNA. Sequencing used immunoSEQ multiplex PCR; TCRdb keeps in-frame clones, though not all of them. The sample offers around 100,000 clones and no singletons, the top ten holding about 18%. The sequencing sample was made of lesional skin. The receptors here all came from a C3H/HeJ mouse with alopecia areata. MHC haplotype of the strain: H2-k.

This clone was counted only a few times. Gene names denote mouse genes. Read sequence stops 4 residues before the CDR3 end, and the germline J gene provides the missing end. The chain has TRBV1 and TRBJ2-5; TRBD2 aligns across 9 bases. CDR3 length: 16 amino acids. J lost 0 bases, V lost 3 bases, and 4 bases had no gene match. Germline CDR1 NSQYPW, CDR2 LRSPGD (reference sequence). CDR3 DNA (partial): TGCACCTGCAGTGCCCAGGACTGGGGAAACCAAGAC. Its translation is CTCSAQDWGNQD. The full CDR3 protein is CTCSAQDWGNQDTQYF.

This clone has a handful of counts. The gene symbols are mouse symbols. The CDR3 is cut off 4 residues early in the read; its end comes from the germline J gene. The chain couples TRBV13-3 to TRBJ1-1; 10 bases are shared with TRBD1. CDR1 and CDR2 from the germline V gene are NNHDY and SYVADS. J was trimmed by 4 bases and V by 6 bases; bases with no gene match: 6. The length of the CDR3 is 14 residues. The covered CDR3 bases are TGTGCCAGCACCGGGACAGGGGATGCCACA. This translates into CASTGTGDAT. The entire CDR3 is CASTGTGDATEVFF.

This clone was detected a few times. Gene names are the mouse ones. The missing CDR3 end, 4 residues past where the read stops, is filled in from the germline J gene. This chain uses TRBV13-3 with TRBJ1-1, with D perhaps matching TRBD1 (5 bases). CDR1 and CDR2 from the germline V gene are NNHDY and SYVADS. The CDR3 loop spans 12 amino acids. The covered CDR3 bases are TGTGCCAGCAGTTCAGGGAGGGCA. This gives the protein CASSSGRA. The whole CDR3 sequence reads CASSSGRAEVFF.

With regard to this clone: Gene names and germline match the mouse. The part of the CDR3 DNA that was read is TGTGCCAGCAGTGAGGGGGGACGGAACACCGGG. Amino acids: CASSEGGRNTG. The CDR3 as a whole reads CASSEGGRNTGQLYF. The chain joins TRBV13-3 to TRBJ2-2; possible D gene TRBD2, 6 bases. The CDR3 goes on 4 residues after the read ends, and that part is filled in from the germline J gene. Germline V gives CDR1 NNHDY, CDR2 SYVADS. V was clipped by 2 bases and J by 2 bases, with 10 bases between them. This CDR3 region has 15 residues.

A note on this clone: Mouse germline and gene names are used. The read ends 4 residues before the CDR3 terminus; that terminus is restored from the germline J gene. V gene TRBV19 combines with J gene TRBJ1-2; D not resolved. Germline CDR1 and CDR2: FNHDT and SITEND (reference sequence). The length of the CDR3 is 14 residues. V was shortened by 2 bases and J by 0 bases, with 8 bases between the two germline ends. Incomplete CDR3 DNA: TGTGCCAGCAGTATTAGGTTTGCAAACTCC. It is translated as CASSIRFANS. Given in full, the CDR3 is CASSIRFANSDYTF.

Worth noting for this clone: Mouse names are used for the genes. Sequencing ends 4 residues short of the CDR3 end; the germline J gene provides the rest. The same CDR3 also results from other DNA sequences found in this sample. The chain combines TRBV1 with TRBJ1-4; TRBD1 aligns across 8 bases. Germline lookup yields CDR1 NSQYPW and CDR2 LRSPGD (reference sequence). CDR3 size: 16 residues. Trimming at V came to 0 bases and at J to 3 bases, leaving 3 bases not matched to a gene. The sequenced CDR3 bases are TGCACCTGCAGTGCAGATCGACAGGGGCCCAACGAA. Its protein product is CTCSADRQGPNE. The entire CDR3 is CTCSADRQGPNERLFF.

A note on this clone: Any gene name here is a mouse gene name. The read ends 4 residues before the CDR3 terminus; that terminus is restored from the germline J gene. The rearrangement links TRBV19 to TRBJ2-4; D is uncertain. V dropped 1 base and J dropped 3 bases, with 9 bases sitting between them. The CDR3 is 14 residues long. Germline V gene data show CDR1 as FNHDT and CDR2 as SITEND (reference sequence). Partial CDR3 DNA: TGTGCCAGCAGTATACAGGCGGGCCAAAAC. This translates into CASSIQAGQN. The CDR3 in its entirety is CASSIQAGQNTLYF.

This clone was observed a few times. Gene labels here are mouse ones. The read ends 4 residues early relative to the CDR3; the germline J gene fills the gap. The genes are TRBV16 and TRBJ2-5, with D possibly being TRBD1 (5 bases). Germline values: CDR1 SGHSA, CDR2 FRNQAP. The CDR3 totals 14 residues. Trimming pared 5 bases from V and 0 bases from J, leaving 9 bases between. The CDR3 DNA, read in part, is TGTGCAAGCAGCAAAGACAGTAACCAAGAC. This sequence encodes CASSKDSNQD. The CDR3 in its entirety is CASSKDSNQDTQYF.

This clone was observed at least ten times. Mouse names are used for the genes. The chain's CDR3 is CASSARQGGAEQFF. CDR3 DNA (partial): TGTGCCAGCAGTGCCCGCCAGGGTGGTGCT. V and J are TRBV13-3 and TRBJ2-1; weak D call: TRBD1 (5 bases). The read halts 4 residues ahead of the CDR3 end, with the missing end drawn from the germline J gene. V was pared by 3 bases and J by 6 bases, with 13 bases between. The CDR3 length is 14 residues. The germline V gene has CDR1 NNHDY and CDR2 SYVADS.

This clone was picked up a small number of times. The gene symbols are mouse symbols. The observed sequence ends 4 residues before the CDR3 terminus, with the missing tail filled in from the germline J gene. This rearrangement joins TRBV13-3 to TRBJ2-7; the match to TRBD2 covers 10 bases. Germline V lookup: CDR1 NNHDY, CDR2 SYVADS. Unmatched junction bases numbered 5, after V lost 2 bases and J lost 0 bases. This CDR3 has 16 amino acids. The CDR3 sequence: CASSERDWGSSYEQYF. The covered CDR3 bases are TGTGCCAGCAGTGAGAGGGACTGGGGAAGCTCCTAT.

This clone showed up many times. The genes and germline here are from mouse. The read terminates 4 residues ahead of where the CDR3 ends, so the germline J gene completes it. This chain uses TRBV13-3 with TRBJ1-2, with TRBD1 as a possible D gene (6 bases). Germline loops: CDR1 NNHDY, CDR2 SYVADS. Between the trimmed V and J ends, which lost 2 bases and 0 bases, there was a span of 11 bases. The CDR3 totals 15 residues. The CDR3 sequence is CASSEGGLSNSDYTF. The CDR3 DNA, read in part, is TGTGCCAGCAGTGAGGGGGGGCTATCAAACTCC.

As concerns this clone: Mouse gene names apply. The read halts 4 residues ahead of the CDR3 end, with the missing end drawn from the germline J gene. This chain uses TRBV19 with TRBJ2-1; 11 bases line up with TRBD2. This CDR3 region has 17 residues. Germline V gene lookup returns CDR1 FNHDT and CDR2 SITEND (reference sequence). Unmatched junction bases numbered 6, after V lost 4 bases and J lost 0 bases. This CDR3 is CASSPDWGGLNYAEQFF. CDR3 DNA, as far as it was read: TGTGCCAGCAGTCCAGACTGGGGGGGTCTTAACTATGCT.

With respect to this clone: Gene names are the mouse ones. The sequenced fragment ends 4 residues before the CDR3 boundary, so the rest is inferred from the germline J gene. This chain joins TRBV19 and TRBJ2-1; 8 bases align to TRBD1. The CDR3 loop spans 15 amino acids. V shed 1 base and J 5 bases; nucleotides not matched to a gene: 5. The germline CDR1 and CDR2 sequences are FNHDT and SITEND (reference sequence). The CDR3 bases that were read are TGTGCCAGCAGTATACTGGACAGGGAAGATGCT. Protein: CASSILDREDA. The entire CDR3 is CASSILDREDAEQFF. The full variable domain, completed using reference TRBV19 and TRBJ2-1, is GGIITQTPKFLIGQEGQKLTLKCQQNFNHDTMYWYRQDSGKGLRLIYYSITENDLQKGDLSEGYDASREKKSSFSLTVTSAQKNEMAVFLCASSILDREDAEQFFGPGTRLTVL.

A note on this clone: Mouse names are used for the genes. CDR3 bases read: TGTGCCACCCTGGGACAGGGGTAT. Translation gives CATLGQGY. The whole CDR3 protein is CATLGQGYEQYF. The chain combines TRBV13-3 with TRBJ2-7; 10 bases align to TRBD1. The read terminates 4 residues ahead of where the CDR3 ends, so the germline J gene completes it. The length of the CDR3 is 12 residues. CDR1 is NNHDY and CDR2 is SYVADS in the germline V gene.

About this clone itself: The protein given in TCRdb and the translation of the DNA differ at residue 13, and the sequence presented here derives from the DNA. Mouse gene names and germline throughout. Sequencing ends 3 residues short of the CDR3 end; the germline J gene provides the rest. V and J are TRBV1 and TRBJ1-6; 8 nucleotides align to TRBD1. TRBJ1-6 is flagged as an ORF with uncertain function. Germline trimming cut 0 bases from V and 6 bases from J; bases unmatched to any gene: 4. Germline loops: CDR1 NSQYPW, CDR2 LRSPGD (reference sequence). This CDR3 is 16 amino acids long. CDR3 sequence reads: CTCSAEADRVNSPLYF. The sequenced part of the CDR3 DNA is TGCACCTGCAGTGCAGAAGCGGACAGGGTTAATTCGCCC.

As for this clone: Genes here carry mouse names. The sequence runs out 4 residues before the end of the CDR3; the remainder is reconstructed from the germline J gene. The chain has TRBV19 and TRBJ2-7, with 9 bases aligning to TRBD2. CDR1 is FNHDT and CDR2 is SITEND in the germline V gene (reference sequence). The junction had 7 bases not matched to a gene; V was cut back by 4 bases and J by 2 bases. The CDR3 loop spans 15 amino acids. CDR3 residues: CASSPELGGTYEQYF. The CDR3 bases that were read are TGTGCCAGCAGTCCCGAACTGGGGGGTACCTAT.

Only a few counts were recorded for this clone. Gene names and germline refer to mouse. The read ends 4 residues before the CDR3 terminus; that terminus is restored from the germline J gene. V is TRBV17 and J is TRBJ2-1, with D maybe TRBD1 (5 bases). The CDR3 has 15 amino acids. Germline V CDR1 and CDR2: MNHDT, YYDKIL. Trimming stripped 5 bases from V and 0 bases from J, with 11 bases between. CDR3 DNA, as far as it was read: TGTGCTAGCAGTTACGACAGTTATAACTATGCT. Translating it yields CASSYDSYNYA. In full, the CDR3 reads CASSYDSYNYAEQFF.

This clone came up a few times. Germline and genes: mouse. Read coverage stops 4 residues before the CDR3 terminus; the germline J gene supplies the remainder. The chain uses TRBV13-3 and TRBJ2-7; 10 bases map to TRBD2. V was clipped by 5 bases and J by 0 bases; unmatched bases: 8. Looked up from germline, CDR1 is NNHDY and CDR2 is SYVADS. There are 16 residues in the CDR3. CDR3: CASSSRLGGRSYEQYF. CDR3 DNA, as far as it was read: TGTGCCAGCAGCTCTCGGCTGGGGGGGCGCTCCTAT.

On this clone itself: Germline and genes here are mouse. CDR3 residues: CASGAAGGSNERLFF. The CDR3 bases that were read are TGTGCCAGCGGTGCGGCAGGGGGCTCCAACGAA. The chain employs TRBV13-2 and TRBJ1-4; 8 positions agree with TRBD1. The read halts 4 residues ahead of the CDR3 end, with the missing end drawn from the germline J gene. In germline, CDR1 is NNHNN, CDR2 SYGAGS (reference sequence). This CDR3 comprises 15 residues. The V gene end was trimmed by 3 bases and the J gene end by 2 bases; junction bases not matched to a gene: 3.

This clone showed up just a few times. The gene symbols are mouse symbols. The CDR3 is cut off 4 residues early in the read; its end comes from the germline J gene. V usage is TRBV19 and J usage is TRBJ2-4; D possibly corresponds to TRBD2 (5 bases). Trimming took off 5 bases at V and 0 bases at J, with 10 bases between the two ends. Germline V CDR1 and CDR2: FNHDT, SITEND (reference sequence). The CDR3 is made up of 14 amino acids. The part of the CDR3 DNA that was read is TGTGCCAGCAGCCCTCTGGGTAGTCAAAAC. This gives the protein CASSPLGSQN. The entire CDR3 is CASSPLGSQNTLYF.

This clone turned up a few times. Gene and germline names: mouse. The CDR3 goes on 4 residues after the read ends, and that part is filled in from the germline J gene. This chain joins TRBV1 and TRBJ1-2; a possible D gene is TRBD1 (6 bases). Per germline, CDR1 NSQYPW and CDR2 LRSPGD (reference sequence). This CDR3 has 14 residues. Trimming took off 5 bases at V and 3 bases at J, with 13 bases between the two ends. Partial CDR3 DNA: TGCACCTGCAGTACCCGCCAGGGGTACTCC. Its translation: CTCSTRQGYS. The complete CDR3 reads CTCSTRQGYSDYTF.

Details on this clone: The gene symbols are mouse symbols. The CDR3 end is not reached by the read, which stops 4 residues before it; the germline J gene fills it in. This chain connects TRBV19 to TRBJ2-1, with 8 bases lining up with TRBD2. CDR3 length: 16 residues. Per the germline V gene, CDR1 is FNHDT and CDR2 is SITEND (reference sequence). J gave up 6 bases and V 0 bases, and 8 bases lay outside the gene matches. The sequenced CDR3 bases are TGTGCCAGCAGTATAGACTTGGGGGGGGCGCTTGCT. This gives the protein CASSIDLGGALA. The full CDR3 protein is CASSIDLGGALAEQFF.

The sample holds a few counts of this clone. The gene names here belong to mouse. The CDR3 end lies 4 residues beyond the end of the read and is filled in from the germline J gene. The rearrangement links TRBV13-3 to TRBJ1-4, with D perhaps TRBD1 (6 bases). The CDR3 runs 15 residues. The germline V gene has CDR1 NNHDY and CDR2 SYVADS. V was trimmed by 0 bases and J by 4 bases, leaving 10 bases between them. The DNA read from the CDR3 is TGTGCCAGCAGTGATGCACCACAGGGCAACGAA. Its translation: CASSDAPQGNE. The full CDR3 protein reads CASSDAPQGNERLFF. Together with reference TRBV13-3 and TRBJ1-4, the CDR3 gives the full variable domain: EAAVTQSPRSKVAVTGGKVTLSCHQTNNHDYMYWYRQDTGHGLRLIHYSYVADSTEKGDIPDGYKASRPSQENFSLILELASLSQTAVYFCASSDAPQGNERLFFGHGTKLSVL.

Of note for this clone: The protein TCRdb lists differs from the translation of the DNA at residue 12; the protein given here is translated from the DNA itself. Germline and genes: mouse. CDR3 DNA, as far as it was read: TGTGCCAGCAGCGGGGACAGGGATTATAATTCGCCC. Translation: CASSGDRDYNSP. The complete CDR3 reads CASSGDRDYNSPLYF. The chain recombines TRBV13-3 with TRBJ1-6, with 9 bases lining up with TRBD1. The read terminates 3 residues before the CDR3 end, so the remaining end is supplied by the germline J gene. TRBJ1-6 carries the ORF label, with uncertain function. The trim removed 5 bases at V and 4 bases at J, leaving 4 bases unmatched. This CDR3 is 15 amino acids long. CDR1 and CDR2 from the germline V gene are NNHDY and SYVADS.

In the case of this clone: The gene names here belong to mouse. The read finishes 4 residues shy of the CDR3 end, and the germline J gene is used to complete it. The chain has TRBV13-2 and TRBJ2-7; TRBD2 matches at 11 bases. Germline V gene data show CDR1 as NNHNN and CDR2 as SYGAGS (reference sequence). The CDR3 consists of 15 residues. Unmatched junction bases numbered 2, after V lost 3 bases and J lost 0 bases. The CDR3 protein is CASGGDWGSSYEQYF. Incomplete CDR3 DNA: TGTGCCAGCGGTGGGGACTGGGGGTCCTCCTAT.

This clone was seen repeatedly, ten times or more. Mouse gene names apply. From the germline J gene comes the end of the CDR3, since the read stops 4 residues before it. This chain links TRBV13-3 with TRBJ2-7; D might be TRBD1 (5 bases). Germline V gene lookup returns CDR1 NNHDY and CDR2 SYVADS. The CDR3 sequence is 13 residues long. The sequenced CDR3 bases are TGTGCCAGCAGTGATAGGGGAGATTAT. Its protein product is CASSDRGDY. The entire CDR3 protein is CASSDRGDYEQYF.

This clone was seen only a few times. Gene names denote mouse genes. The read comes to an end 4 residues before the CDR3 does, leaving the germline J gene to fill in the end. The chain uses TRBV1 and TRBJ2-7, with 9 bases aligning to TRBD1. Germline V gene sequence: CDR1 NSQYPW, CDR2 LRSPGD (reference sequence). This CDR3 has 15 residues. The covered CDR3 bases are TGCACCTGCAGTGCATCACAGGGGGCGATTTAT. It codes for CTCSASQGAIY. The CDR3, in full, reads CTCSASQGAIYEQYF.

This clone was counted a few times. Each gene name is a mouse one. The read finishes 4 residues shy of the CDR3 end, and the germline J gene is used to complete it. The rearrangement joins TRBV13-3 to TRBJ2-7; 9 bases are shared with TRBD1. Per germline, CDR1 NNHDY and CDR2 SYVADS. Trimming took 4 bases from V and 0 from J; bases not matched to a gene: 5. The length of the CDR3 is 15 residues. This CDR3 reads CASSFRDRDSYEQYF. The covered CDR3 bases are TGTGCCAGCAGTTTCCGGGACAGGGACTCCTAT.